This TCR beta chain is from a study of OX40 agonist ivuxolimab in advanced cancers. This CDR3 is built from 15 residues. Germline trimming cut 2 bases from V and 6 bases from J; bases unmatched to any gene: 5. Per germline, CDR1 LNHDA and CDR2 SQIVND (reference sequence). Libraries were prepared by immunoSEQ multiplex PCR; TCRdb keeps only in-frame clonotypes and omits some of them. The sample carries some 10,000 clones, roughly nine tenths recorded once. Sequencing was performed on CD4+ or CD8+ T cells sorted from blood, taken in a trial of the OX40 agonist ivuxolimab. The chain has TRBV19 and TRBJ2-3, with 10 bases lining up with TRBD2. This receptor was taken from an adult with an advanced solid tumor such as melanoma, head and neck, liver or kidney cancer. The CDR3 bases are TGTGCCAGTAGTATACACACTAGCGGGGACGATACGCAGTATTTT. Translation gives CASSIHTSGDDTQYF.